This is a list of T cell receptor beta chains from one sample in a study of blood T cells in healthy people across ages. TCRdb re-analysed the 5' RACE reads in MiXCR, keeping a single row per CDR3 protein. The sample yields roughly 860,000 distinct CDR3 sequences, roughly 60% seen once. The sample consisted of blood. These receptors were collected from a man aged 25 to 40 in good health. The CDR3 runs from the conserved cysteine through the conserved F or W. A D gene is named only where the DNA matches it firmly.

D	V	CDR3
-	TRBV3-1	CASSHPIDRPNTEAFF
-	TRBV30	CAWSVPSFSYEQYF
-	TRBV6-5	CASSSAGRISGANVLTF
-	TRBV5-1	CASSLPGQGGQETQYF
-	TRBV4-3	CASSQDSAGSWSPLHF
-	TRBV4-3	CASSPGPRENQPQHF
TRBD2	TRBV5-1	CASSLRTSGLYEQYF
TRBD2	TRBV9	CASSVTSGNSGANVLTF
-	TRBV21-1	CASSKRAGSTRRGYNSPLHF
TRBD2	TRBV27	CASSLGLAVGEQYF
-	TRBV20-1	CSVIDSRANTEAFF
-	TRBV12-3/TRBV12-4	CASRGIGTQYF
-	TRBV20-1	CSARDGAGGPNYGYTF
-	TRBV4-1	CASSQDSRSGFRNQPQHF
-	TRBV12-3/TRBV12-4	CASRPWGKGGTEAFF
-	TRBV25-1	CASSEQGWGYTF
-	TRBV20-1	CSASSGVRVYEQYF
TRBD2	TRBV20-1	CSGSLAGYNEQFF
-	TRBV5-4	CASSLDGLSRGTDTQYF
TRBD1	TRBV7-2	CASSSVDRSTNYGYTF
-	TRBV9	CASSSQGTGTQYF
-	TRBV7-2	CASSLVGSPSGETQYF
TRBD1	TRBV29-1	CSVDPGTGAYEQYF
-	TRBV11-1	CASSLEAGENYGYTF
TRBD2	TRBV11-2	CASSILAGGQHEQFF
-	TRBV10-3	CAISEGGTAGSMNTEAFF
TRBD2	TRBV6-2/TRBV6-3	CASCLGGSQETQYF
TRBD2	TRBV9	CASSAPYGAGGPNSYEQYF
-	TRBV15	CATSGERGSPLHF
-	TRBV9	CASSVTPGTLKPGYGYTF
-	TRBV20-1	CSAPGTPGGYEQYF
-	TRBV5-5	CASSSPHAYEQYF
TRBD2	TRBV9	CASSESLAGGSSEQFF
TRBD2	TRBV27	CASSLGTSGGTLAKNIQYF
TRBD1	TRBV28	CASSKPRGRGETQYF
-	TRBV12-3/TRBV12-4	CASSLGRPAAYEQYF
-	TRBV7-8	CASSLGTMGEQYF
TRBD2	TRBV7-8	CASSPRGLEYNEQFF
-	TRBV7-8	CASNPGMGEQYF
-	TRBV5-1	CASSLAPTTGINEQYF
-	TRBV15	CATSRSAIYQETQYF
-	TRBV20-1	CSARAWSTNEKLFF
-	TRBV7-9	CASSPPSNEQFF
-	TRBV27	CASSSLGTPTGNEQFF
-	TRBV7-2	CASSLRQVPSYNSPLHF
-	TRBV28	CASWRDAETQYF
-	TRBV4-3	CASSQEFQGFNSPLHF
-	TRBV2	CASSGRGGQDFYEQYF
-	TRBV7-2	CASSLLASRTYNSPLHF
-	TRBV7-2	CASSSNLPPAAANEQFF